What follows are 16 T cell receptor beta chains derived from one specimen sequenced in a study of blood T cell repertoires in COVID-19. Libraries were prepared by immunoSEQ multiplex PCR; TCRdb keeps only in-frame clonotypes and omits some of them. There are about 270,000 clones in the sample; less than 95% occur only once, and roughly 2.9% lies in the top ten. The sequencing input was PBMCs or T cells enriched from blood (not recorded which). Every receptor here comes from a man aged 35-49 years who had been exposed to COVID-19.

The CDR3 sequence is CASSYTVGANVLTF. The CDR3 DNA reads as TGTGCCAGCAGTTACACAGTTGGGGCCAACGTCCTGACTTTC. The rearrangement links TRBV6-2 or TRBV6-3 to TRBJ2-6; the D is unclear. Trimming removed 2 bases at V and 3 bases at J, with 5 bases between. The CDR3 is made up of 14 amino acids. CDR1 is MNHEY and CDR2 is SVGEGT in the germline V gene.

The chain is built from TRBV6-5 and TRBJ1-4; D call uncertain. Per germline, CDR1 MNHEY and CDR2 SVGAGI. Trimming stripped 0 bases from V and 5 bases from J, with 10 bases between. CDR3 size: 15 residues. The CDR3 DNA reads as TGTGCCAGCAGTTACTCTGGCAGTCAGAATGAAAAACTGTTTTTT. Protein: CASSYSGSQNEKLFF.

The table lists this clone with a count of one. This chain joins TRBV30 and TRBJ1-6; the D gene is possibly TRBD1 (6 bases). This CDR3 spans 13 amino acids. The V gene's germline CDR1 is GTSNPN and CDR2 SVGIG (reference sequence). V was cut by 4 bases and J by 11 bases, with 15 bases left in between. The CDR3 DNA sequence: TGTGCCTGGAAGGCATCAGGGGTAGCACCCCTCCACTTT. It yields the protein CAWKASGVAPLHF.

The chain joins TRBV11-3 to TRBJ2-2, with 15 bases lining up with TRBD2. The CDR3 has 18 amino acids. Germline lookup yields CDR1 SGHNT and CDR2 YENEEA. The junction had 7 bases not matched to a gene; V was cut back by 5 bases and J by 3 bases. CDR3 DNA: TGTGCCAGCAGCACAACCTGGACTAGCGGGAGGGACACCGGGGAGCTGTTTTTT. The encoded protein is CASSTTWTSGRDTGELFF. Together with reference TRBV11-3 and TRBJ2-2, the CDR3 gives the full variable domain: EAGVVQSPRYKIIEKKQPVAFWCNPISGHNTLYWYLQNLGQGPELLIRYENEEAVDDSQLPKDRFSAERLKGVDSTLKIQPAELGDSAVYLCASSTTWTSGRDTGELFFGEGSRLTVL.

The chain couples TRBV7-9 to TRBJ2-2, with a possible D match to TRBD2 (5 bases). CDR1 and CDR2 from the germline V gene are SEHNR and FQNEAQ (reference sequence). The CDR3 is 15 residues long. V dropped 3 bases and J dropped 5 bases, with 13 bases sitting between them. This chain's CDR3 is CASSFINRGTGELFF. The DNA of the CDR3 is TGTGCCAGCAGCTTTATTAATCGAGGGACCGGGGAGCTGTTTTTT. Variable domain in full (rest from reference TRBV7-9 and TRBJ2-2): DTGVSQNPRHKITKRGQNVTFRCDPISEHNRLYWYRQTLGQGPEFLTYFQNEAQLEKSRLLSDRFSAERPKGSFSTLEIQRTEQGDSAMYLCASSFINRGTGELFFGEGSRLTVL.

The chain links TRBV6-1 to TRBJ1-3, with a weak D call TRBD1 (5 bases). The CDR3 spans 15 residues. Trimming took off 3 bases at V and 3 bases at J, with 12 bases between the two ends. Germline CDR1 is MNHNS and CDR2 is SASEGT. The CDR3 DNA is TGTGCCAGCAGTGATCAGGGCCTTATTGGAAACACCATATATTTT. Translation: CASSDQGLIGNTIYF.

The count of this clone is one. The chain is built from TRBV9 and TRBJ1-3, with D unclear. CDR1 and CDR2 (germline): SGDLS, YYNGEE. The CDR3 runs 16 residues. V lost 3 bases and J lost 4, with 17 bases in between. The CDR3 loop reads CASSAWARVTGNTIYF. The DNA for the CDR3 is TGTGCCAGCAGCGCGTGGGCGCGAGTCACCGGAAACACCATATATTTT.

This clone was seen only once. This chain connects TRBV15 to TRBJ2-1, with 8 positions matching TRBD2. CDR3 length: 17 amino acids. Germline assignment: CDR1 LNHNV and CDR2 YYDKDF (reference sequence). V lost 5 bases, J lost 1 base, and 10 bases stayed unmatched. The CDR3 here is CATSRLPAGVSYNEQFF. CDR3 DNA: TGTGCCACCAGCCGCCTTCCAGCGGGAGTTTCCTACAATGAGCAGTTCTTC.

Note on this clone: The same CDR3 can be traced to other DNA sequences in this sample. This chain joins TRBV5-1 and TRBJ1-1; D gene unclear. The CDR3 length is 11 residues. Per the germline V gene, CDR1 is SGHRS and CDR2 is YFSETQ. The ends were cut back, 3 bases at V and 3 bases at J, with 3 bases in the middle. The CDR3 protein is CASSSDTEAFF. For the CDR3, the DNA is TGCGCCAGCAGCTCAGACACTGAAGCTTTCTTT. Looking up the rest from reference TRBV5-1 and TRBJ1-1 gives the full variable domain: KAGVTQTPRYLIKTRGQQVTLSCSPISGHRSVSWYQQTPGQGLQFLFEYFSETQRNKGNFPGRFSGRQFSNSRSEMNVSTLELGDSALYLCASSSDTEAFFGQGTRLTVV.

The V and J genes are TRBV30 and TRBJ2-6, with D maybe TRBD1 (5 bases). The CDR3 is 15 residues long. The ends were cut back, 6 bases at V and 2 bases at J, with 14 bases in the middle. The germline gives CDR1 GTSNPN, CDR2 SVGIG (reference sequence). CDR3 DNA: TGTGCCTGCCCCTACGCAGGGACTGGGGCCAACGTCCTGACTTTC. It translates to CACPYAGTGANVLTF. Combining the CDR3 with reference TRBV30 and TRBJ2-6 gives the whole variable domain SQTIHQWPATLVQPVGSPLSLECTVEGTSNPNLYWYRQAAGRGLQLLFYSVGIGQISSEVPQNLSASRPQDRQFILSSKKLLLSDSGFYLCACPYAGTGANVLTFGAGSRLTVL.

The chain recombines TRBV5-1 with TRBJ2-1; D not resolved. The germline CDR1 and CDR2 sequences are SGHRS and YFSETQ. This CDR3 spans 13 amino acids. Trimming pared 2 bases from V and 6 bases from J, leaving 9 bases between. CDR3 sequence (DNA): TGCGCCAGCAGCTTTTCAGGTGTCAATGAGCAGTTCTTC. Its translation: CASSFSGVNEQFF.

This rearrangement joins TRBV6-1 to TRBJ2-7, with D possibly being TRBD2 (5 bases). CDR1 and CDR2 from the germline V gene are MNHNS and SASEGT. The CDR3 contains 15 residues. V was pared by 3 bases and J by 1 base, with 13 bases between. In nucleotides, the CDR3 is TGTGCCAGCAGTGATTTCAGTCGGGGATCCTACGAGCAGTACTTC. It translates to CASSDFSRGSYEQYF.

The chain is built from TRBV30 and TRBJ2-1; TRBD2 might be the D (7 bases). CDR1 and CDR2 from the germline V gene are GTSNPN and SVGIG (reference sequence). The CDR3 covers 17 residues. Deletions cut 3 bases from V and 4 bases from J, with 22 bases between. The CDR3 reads CAWRPREGVQVYNEQFF. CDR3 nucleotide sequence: TGTGCCTGGAGACCCAGGGAGGGGGTACAGGTGTACAATGAGCAGTTCTTC.

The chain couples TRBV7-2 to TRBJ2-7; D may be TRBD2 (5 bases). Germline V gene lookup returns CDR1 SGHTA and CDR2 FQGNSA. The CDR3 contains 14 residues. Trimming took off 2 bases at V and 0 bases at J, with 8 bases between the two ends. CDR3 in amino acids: CASSLSRGSYEQYF. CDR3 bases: TGTGCCAGCAGCTTAAGCCGGGGCTCCTACGAGCAGTACTTC.

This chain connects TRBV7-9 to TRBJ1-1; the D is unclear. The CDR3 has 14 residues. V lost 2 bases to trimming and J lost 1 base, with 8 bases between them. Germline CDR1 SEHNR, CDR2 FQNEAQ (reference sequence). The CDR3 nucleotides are TGTGCCAGCAGCTTAACTCTCGGGAACACTGAAGCTTTCTTT. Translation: CASSLTLGNTEAFF.

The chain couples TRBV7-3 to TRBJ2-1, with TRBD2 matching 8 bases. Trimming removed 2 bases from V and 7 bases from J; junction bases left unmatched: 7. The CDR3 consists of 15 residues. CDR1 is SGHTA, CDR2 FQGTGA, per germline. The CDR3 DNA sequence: TGTGCCAGCAGCTTATTTGCTAGCGGGTCGAATGAGCAGTTCTTC. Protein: CASSLFASGSNEQFF.